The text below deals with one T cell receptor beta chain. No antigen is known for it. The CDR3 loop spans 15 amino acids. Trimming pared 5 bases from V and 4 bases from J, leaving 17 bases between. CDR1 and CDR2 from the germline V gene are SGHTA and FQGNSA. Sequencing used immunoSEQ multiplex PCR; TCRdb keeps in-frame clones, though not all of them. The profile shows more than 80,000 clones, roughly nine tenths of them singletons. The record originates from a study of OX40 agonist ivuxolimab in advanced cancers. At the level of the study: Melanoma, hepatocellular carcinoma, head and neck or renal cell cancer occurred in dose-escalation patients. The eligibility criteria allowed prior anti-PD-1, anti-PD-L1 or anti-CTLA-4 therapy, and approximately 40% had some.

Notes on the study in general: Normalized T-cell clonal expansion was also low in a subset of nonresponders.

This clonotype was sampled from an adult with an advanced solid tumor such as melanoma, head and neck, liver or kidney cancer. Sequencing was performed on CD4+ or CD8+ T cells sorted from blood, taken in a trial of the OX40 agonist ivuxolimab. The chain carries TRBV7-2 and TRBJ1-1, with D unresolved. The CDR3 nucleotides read TGTGCCAGCAGCGCCGGACTTCCAGAGGGCACTGAAGCTTTCTTT. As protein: CASSAGLPEGTEAFF.